The T cell receptor beta chain described here comes from a study of cytomegalovirus exposure and HLA in healthy donors. Use of 60 Vbeta and 13 Jbeta primers characterized the PCR. TCRdb keeps only in-frame clones here, not all; method: immunoSEQ multiplex PCR. The repertoire holds fewer than 180,000 clones, approximately 60% seen once, with 7% to 8.5% in the top ten. This clonotype was obtained from an older woman in good health and CMV-seropositive. Sequencing used PBMCs.

The CDR3 nucleotides are TGCGCCAGCAGCCAAGGGGCTAGCGGGACAACTAGCACAGATACGCAGTATTTT. It encodes CASSQGASGTTSTDTQYF. The genes are TRBV4-3 and TRBJ2-3; 9 bases align to TRBD2. The CDR3 spans 18 residues. V dropped 1 base and J dropped 0; count of bases not matched to a gene: 8. Germline loops: CDR1 LGHNA, CDR2 YSLEER.